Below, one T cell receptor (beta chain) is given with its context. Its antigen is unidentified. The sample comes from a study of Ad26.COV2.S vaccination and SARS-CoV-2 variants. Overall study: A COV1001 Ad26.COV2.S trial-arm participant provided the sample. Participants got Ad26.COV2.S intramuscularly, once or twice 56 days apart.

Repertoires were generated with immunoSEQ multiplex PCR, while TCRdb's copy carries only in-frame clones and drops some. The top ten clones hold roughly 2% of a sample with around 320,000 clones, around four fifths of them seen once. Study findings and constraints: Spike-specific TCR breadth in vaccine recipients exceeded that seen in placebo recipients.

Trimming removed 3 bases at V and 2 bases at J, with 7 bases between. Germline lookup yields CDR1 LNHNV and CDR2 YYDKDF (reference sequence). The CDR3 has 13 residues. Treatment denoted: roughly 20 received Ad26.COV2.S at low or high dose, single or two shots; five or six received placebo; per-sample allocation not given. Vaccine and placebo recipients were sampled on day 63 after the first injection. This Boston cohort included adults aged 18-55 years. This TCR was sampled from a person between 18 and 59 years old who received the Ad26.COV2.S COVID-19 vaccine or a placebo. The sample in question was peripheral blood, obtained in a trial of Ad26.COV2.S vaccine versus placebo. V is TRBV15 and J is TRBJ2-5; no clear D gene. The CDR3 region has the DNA TGTGCCACCAGCAGGGTTGGTCAAGAGACCCAGTACTTC. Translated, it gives CATSRVGQETQYF.